The present TCR beta chain was sequenced within a study of neurological immune-mediated disorders. This clonotype was seen ten or more times. The antigen remains undetermined. An end of the junction does not agree with germline; a read error may underlie this. Libraries from sorted cells used about a million T cells (CD4+ or CD8+). Each TCR transcript was tagged with a 10-nucleotide random UMI during 5'RACE. MiXCR was run by TCRdb on the 5' RACE reads, yielding one entry per CDR3 protein. The sample records 20,000 or so distinct CDR3 sequences, approximately 6.8% being singletons. Study-wide results and limits: None of the CDR3 amino acid sequences of expanded clones were shared across subjects, and this suggested private repertoires in all groups. Patients with HTLV-1-associated myelopathy showed the most TCR clonal expansion. Those with multiple sclerosis showed the least, falling below healthy controls.

The sequencing input was CD8+ T cells from blood. The sequence was obtained from a woman between 25 and 40 years old with HTLV-1-associated myelopathy (HAM/TSP).

The CDR3 coding sequence is TGTGCCAGCAGCCTAGGACAGACCTACGAGCAGTACTTC. Translation: CASSLGQTYEQYF. V and J are TRBV13 and TRBJ2-7; maybe TRBD1 (6 bases). Per germline, CDR1 PRHDT and CDR2 FYEKMQ (reference sequence). This CDR3 comprises 13 residues.